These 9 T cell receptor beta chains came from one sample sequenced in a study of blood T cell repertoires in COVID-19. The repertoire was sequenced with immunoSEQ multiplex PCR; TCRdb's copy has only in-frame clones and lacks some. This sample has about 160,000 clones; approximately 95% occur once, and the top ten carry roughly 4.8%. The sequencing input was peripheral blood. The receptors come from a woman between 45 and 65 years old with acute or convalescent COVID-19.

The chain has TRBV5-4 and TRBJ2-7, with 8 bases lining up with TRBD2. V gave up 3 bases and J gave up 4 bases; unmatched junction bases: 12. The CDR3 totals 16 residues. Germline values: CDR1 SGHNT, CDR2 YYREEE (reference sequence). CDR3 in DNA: TGTGCCAGCAGCTCGTCCACCGGGAGGGCCAGGTACGAGCAGTACTTC. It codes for CASSSSTGRARYEQYF.

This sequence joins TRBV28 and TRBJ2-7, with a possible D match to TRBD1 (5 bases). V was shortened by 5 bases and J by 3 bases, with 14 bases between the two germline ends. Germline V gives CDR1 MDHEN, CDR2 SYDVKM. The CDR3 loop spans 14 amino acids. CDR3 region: CASSPGWGNYEQYF. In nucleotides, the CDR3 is TGTGCCAGCAGTCCAGGCTGGGGCAACTACGAGCAGTACTTC.

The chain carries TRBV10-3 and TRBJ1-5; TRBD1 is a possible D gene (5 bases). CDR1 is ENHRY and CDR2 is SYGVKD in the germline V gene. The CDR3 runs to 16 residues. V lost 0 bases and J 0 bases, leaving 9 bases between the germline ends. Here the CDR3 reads CAISESGGVSNQPQHF. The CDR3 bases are TGTGCCATCAGTGAGTCAGGAGGGGTTAGCAATCAGCCCCAGCATTTT.

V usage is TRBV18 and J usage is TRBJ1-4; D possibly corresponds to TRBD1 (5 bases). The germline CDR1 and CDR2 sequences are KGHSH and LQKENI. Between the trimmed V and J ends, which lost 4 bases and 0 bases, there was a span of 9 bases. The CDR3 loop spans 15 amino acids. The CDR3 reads CASSRQPSTNEKLFF. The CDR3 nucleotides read TGTGCCAGCTCACGACAGCCGTCAACTAATGAAAAACTGTTTTTT.

The DNA for the CDR3 is TGTGCCAGCAGCCCCCGGGTGGGAGCGACGCGCGACAATGAGCAGTTCTTC. Translation gives CASSPRVGATRDNEQFF. V and J are TRBV7-2 and TRBJ2-1; D perhaps matches TRBD2 (5 bases). The CDR3 has 17 residues. Trimming cost V 5 bases and J 5 bases, with 22 bases left between them. From germline, CDR1 is SGHTA and CDR2 FQGNSA.

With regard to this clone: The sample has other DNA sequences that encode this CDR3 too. The CDR3 DNA sequence: TGTGCCAGCAGCGTAGGGTCGGTGGATTCACCCCTCCACTTT. It yields the protein CASSVGSVDSPLHF. The V and J genes are TRBV9 and TRBJ1-6, with D hard to call. The CDR3 has 14 amino acids. V was clipped by 0 bases and J by 8 bases, with 9 bases between them. Germline-derived CDR1 and CDR2 are SGDLS and YYNGEE.

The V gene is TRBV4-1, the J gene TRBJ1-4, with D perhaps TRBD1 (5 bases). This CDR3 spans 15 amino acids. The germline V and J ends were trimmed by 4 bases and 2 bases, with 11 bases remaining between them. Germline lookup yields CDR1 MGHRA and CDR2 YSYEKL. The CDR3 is CASSLWGLTNEKLFF. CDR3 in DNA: TGCGCCAGCAGCCTATGGGGCCTGACTAATGAAAAACTGTTTTTT.

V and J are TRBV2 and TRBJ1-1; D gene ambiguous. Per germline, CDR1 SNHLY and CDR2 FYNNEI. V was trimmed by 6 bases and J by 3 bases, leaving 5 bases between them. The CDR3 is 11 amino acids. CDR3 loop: CASRQDTEAFF. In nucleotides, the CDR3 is TGTGCCAGCAGACAAGACACTGAAGCTTTCTTT.

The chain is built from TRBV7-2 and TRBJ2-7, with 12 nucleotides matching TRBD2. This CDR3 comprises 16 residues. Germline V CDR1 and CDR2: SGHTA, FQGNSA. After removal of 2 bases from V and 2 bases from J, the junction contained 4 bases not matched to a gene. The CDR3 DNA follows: TGTGCCAGCAGCTTACCCAGGACTAGCGGGACCTACGAGCAGTACTTC. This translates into CASSLPRTSGTYEQYF.